This T cell receptor beta chain is from a study of blood T cell repertoires in COVID-19. At the level of the study: Specimens from acute and convalescent COVID-19 originated in the United States, Italy and Spain. Nucleic acid was either cDNA or gDNA, and it came from T cells, B-cell-depleted T cells, or PBMCs.

This CDR3 has 12 residues. Looked up from germline, CDR1 is MGHRA and CDR2 is YSYEKL. Trimming removed 0 bases at V and 7 bases at J, with 6 bases between. Original handling: Reference gene primer amplification gave nucleated cell count estimates. The protocol was immunoSEQ multiplex PCR, while the TCRdb copy is restricted to in-frame clones and leaves out a portion. Clonal size and the V and J genes are those of that table, whereas D and trimming came from the DNA. This table has a few hundred thousand clones, 70% to 90% appearing once. This clone was counted once. Material for sequencing was peripheral blood. The sequence came from a man aged 40-49 years with acute or convalescent COVID-19. The chain combines TRBV4-1 with TRBJ1-2; D remains ambiguous. The CDR3 region has the DNA TGCGCCAGCAGCCAAGAGAGTGGTGGCTACACCTTC. Translation: CASSQESGGYTF.